This TCR beta chain stems from a study of blood T cell repertoires in COVID-19. Details on this clone: This same CDR3 is encoded by further DNA sequences in the sample.

This CDR3 has 13 amino acids. Losses at the gene ends were 3 bases for V and 8 bases for J; bases not matched to a gene: 2. Germline CDR1 and CDR2: MNHNS and SASEGT. TCRdb keeps only in-frame clones here, not all; method: immunoSEQ multiplex PCR. The table has some 260,000 clones, 65% to 85% seen once. J is TRBJ1-4 and V is TRBV6-1; 8 nucleotides agree with TRBD1. The source of this sequence is a woman between 40 and 55 years old with active or convalescent COVID-19. The sample consisted of peripheral blood. The CDR3 DNA is TGTGCCAGCAGTGACAGGGGGCGAGAAAAACTGTTTTTT. As protein: CASSDRGREKLFF.